Given below is one T cell receptor beta chain in context. Here immunoSEQ multiplex PCR was the method, and the copy in TCRdb shows in-frame clones only, minus some. Of about 64,000 clones listed, around 87% are singletons. This CDR3 region has 14 residues. V was pared by 5 bases and J by 4 bases, with 4 bases of the junction left unmatched. Germline V gives CDR1 SGHTA, CDR2 FQGTGA. The data were taken from a study of Tregs in tolerant kidney transplant recipients. Mixed chimerism was transient after nonmyeloablative marrow transplants from related graft donors. The starting material was CD4+ T cells from blood (PBMCs), obtained 6 months after the transplant. The V and J genes are TRBV7-3 and TRBJ2-2; the match to TRBD2 covers 7 bases. This clonotype was sampled from a human patient who received a combined kidney and bone marrow transplant. Certain T cells may be donor cells from the graft. CDR3 DNA sequence: TGTGCCAGCAGCCGGGACTACGTCACCGGGGAGCTGTTTTTT. Translation gives CASSRDYVTGELFF.